Following are 27 T cell receptor beta chains from one sample sequenced in a study of control samples from healthy donors and cancer patients. Sequencing was performed with immunoSEQ multiplex PCR; in TCRdb, only in-frame clones are kept and a portion is missing. The profile covers approximately 46,000 clones, with around nine tenths appearing a single time and around 0.78% taken by the ten largest. Sequences were obtained from PBMCs. All receptors come from a man younger than 40 with colorectal cancer.

The chain recombines TRBV19 with TRBJ2-2; D gene unclear. The CDR3 runs to 14 residues. The V and J ends lost 6 bases and 2 bases respectively, with 10 bases between them. Per germline, CDR1 LNHDA and CDR2 SQIVND (reference sequence). CDR3 DNA: TGTGCCAGTAGAGGCAGTGCAAACACCGGGGAGCTGTTTTTT. This translates into CASRGSANTGELFF.

V and J are TRBV29-1 and TRBJ1-1, with D possibly being TRBD1 (5 bases). Trimming took off 1 base at V and 2 bases at J, with 8 bases between the two ends. This CDR3 spans 13 amino acids. CDR1 and CDR2 (germline): SQVTM, ANQGSEA. CDR3 amino acids: CSVEAGGNTEAFF. In nucleotides, the CDR3 is TGCAGCGTTGAAGCTGGGGGAAACACTGAAGCTTTCTTT.

This clone has just a few counts. The J gene is TRBJ2-3, the V gene TRBV9, with 10 bases fitting TRBD1. This CDR3 is 17 amino acids long. Germline CDR1 SGDLS, CDR2 YYNGEE. V trimming: 0 bases; J trimming: 4 bases; junction bases outside the gene matches: 8. Here the CDR3 DNA reads TGTGCCAGCAGCGTAGGTATGGGACAGGGGAGGTCAGATACGCAGTATTTT. It specifies CASSVGMGQGRSDTQYF.

This chain connects TRBV3-1 (or the pseudogene TRBV3-2) to TRBJ1-3, with D perhaps TRBD1 (5 bases). The CDR3 runs to 13 residues. Trimming took 10 bases from V and 1 from J, leaving 11 bases between them. The V gene's germline CDR1 is LGHDT and CDR2 YNNKEL (reference sequence). The CDR3 here is CATDGGSGNTIYF. The CDR3, as DNA: TGTGCCACAGATGGGGGATCTGGAAACACCATATATTTT.

V usage is TRBV19 and J usage is TRBJ1-1; 9 nucleotides line up with TRBD1. Germline V CDR1 and CDR2: LNHDA, SQIVND (reference sequence). This CDR3 spans 16 amino acids. V lost 2 bases and J lost 6; bases outside the gene matches: 10. The CDR3 spells CASSIKTGTGLSEAFF. Written as DNA, the CDR3 is TGTGCCAGTAGTATAAAGACCGGGACAGGGTTATCTGAAGCTTTCTTT.

This clone was recorded once. This chain joins TRBV7-2 and TRBJ1-4; D remains unclear. Germline V CDR1 and CDR2: SGHTA, FQGNSA. The CDR3 is 13 amino acids. Trimming removed 5 bases at V and 0 bases at J, with 4 bases between. CDR3 protein: CASSRTTNEKLFF. DNA for the CDR3: TGTGCCAGCAGCCGTACAACTAATGAAAAACTGTTTTTT.

The rearrangement joins TRBV11-2 to TRBJ2-3, with TRBD2 identical over 10 bases. Losses at the gene ends were 5 bases for V and 5 bases for J; bases not matched to a gene: 7. CDR3 length equals 15 residues. Germline lookup yields CDR1 SGHAT and CDR2 FQNNGV. CDR3 protein: CASSRTSGKLDTQYF. The CDR3 nucleotides read TGTGCCAGCAGCAGGACTAGCGGCAAATTAGATACGCAGTATTTT.

This chain connects TRBV19 to TRBJ2-7; possibly TRBD1 for D (6 bases). Looked up from germline, CDR1 is LNHDA and CDR2 is SQIVND (reference sequence). This CDR3 has 12 amino acids. V was pared by 11 bases and J by 0 bases, with 11 bases between. The chain's CDR3 is CASGQRSYEQYF. The CDR3 nucleotides are TGTGCCTCTGGACAGCGCTCCTACGAGCAGTACTTC.

The chain uses TRBV5-4 and TRBJ1-1; 8 bases agree with TRBD1. This CDR3 comprises 19 residues. The V gene end was trimmed by 1 base and the J gene end by 1 base; junction bases not matched to a gene: 15. Germline CDR1 reads SGHNT; CDR2 reads YYREEE (reference sequence). CDR3 DNA sequence: TGTGCCAGCAGCTTGTTCCAGGCCAGGGGGCCAGGGAGGAACACTGAAGCTTTCTTT. It codes for CASSLFQARGPGRNTEAFF.

The J gene is TRBJ1-1, the V gene TRBV25-1; 8 nucleotides agree with TRBD1. CDR1 and CDR2 (germline): MGHDK, SYGVNS. The CDR3 spans 15 residues. The V gene end was trimmed by 5 bases and the J gene end by 1 base; junction bases not matched to a gene: 6. CDR3 in DNA: TGTGCCAGCAGTAGAAGACAGGGGAGGAACACTGAAGCTTTCTTT. It codes for CASSRRQGRNTEAFF.

The chain joins TRBV7-2 to TRBJ2-1; 8 positions match TRBD2. Unmatched junction bases numbered 7, after V lost 3 bases and J lost 0 bases. CDR3 length: 17 amino acids. Germline V gives CDR1 SGHTA, CDR2 FQGNSA. The CDR3 DNA follows: TGTGCCAGCAGCTTCCACCTCGGGGGGGCCTCCTACAATGAGCAGTTCTTC. It specifies CASSFHLGGASYNEQFF.

The gene calls are TRBV10-3 and TRBJ1-1; D is unclear. Germline CDR1 reads ENHRY; CDR2 reads SYGVKD. The CDR3 contains 15 residues. Trimming pared 3 bases from V and 1 base from J, leaving 12 bases between. CDR3 in amino acids: CAISDRGLGNTEAFF. Here the CDR3 DNA reads TGTGCCATCAGTGACAGAGGGCTTGGGAACACTGAAGCTTTCTTT.

This rearrangement joins TRBV13 to TRBJ2-1; TRBD2 matches 13 bases. CDR1 PRHDT and CDR2 FYEKMQ come from the germline V gene (reference sequence). There are 15 residues in the CDR3. V shed 5 bases and J 8 bases; nucleotides not matched to a gene: 6. The CDR3 region is CASSRTSGGNDEQFF. As DNA, the CDR3 is TGTGCCAGCAGCCGGACTAGCGGGGGCAACGATGAGCAGTTCTTC.

The gene calls are TRBV5-1 and TRBJ2-2; 7 bases line up with TRBD1. This CDR3 has 15 amino acids. The germline gives CDR1 SGHRS, CDR2 YFSETQ. The junction had 5 bases not matched to a gene; V was cut back by 3 bases and J by 3 bases. CDR3 residues: CASSSRQGYTGELFF. As DNA, the CDR3 is TGCGCCAGCAGCTCCAGACAGGGCTACACCGGGGAGCTGTTTTTT.

The chain combines TRBV5-1 with TRBJ1-2; TRBD1 matches at 7 bases. This CDR3 is 15 amino acids long. V gave up 3 bases and J gave up 4 bases; unmatched junction bases: 9. CDR1 is SGHRS, CDR2 YFSETQ, per germline. CDR3 DNA sequence: TGCGCCAGCAGCTCAAGGAGACAGGGAAGCTATGGCTACACCTTC. It yields the protein CASSSRRQGSYGYTF.

This sequence joins TRBV2 and TRBJ1-6; no clear D gene. CDR1 SNHLY and CDR2 FYNNEI come from the germline V gene. V shed 2 bases and J shed 7 bases, with 12 bases lying between them. The CDR3 extends over 15 amino acids. DNA for the CDR3: TGTGCCAGCAGTGAAACAGAGGTGCGGAATTCACCCCTCCACTTT. Amino acid sequence: CASSETEVRNSPLHF.

The rearrangement links TRBV7-2 to TRBJ2-2; TRBD1 aligns across 7 bases. The V gene's germline CDR1 is SGHTA and CDR2 FQGNSA. The CDR3 has 14 amino acids. V shed 10 bases, J shed 4 bases, and the junction held 9 bases outside the gene matches. The CDR3 DNA is TGTGCCACCAGACCGGGGACAGCCACCGGGGAGCTGTTTTTT. Protein sequence: CATRPGTATGELFF.

J is TRBJ2-1 and V is TRBV6-1, with 7 bases identical to TRBD1. Germline-derived CDR1 and CDR2 are MNHNS and SASEGT. V trimming: 3 bases; J trimming: 5 bases; junction bases outside the gene matches: 10. This CDR3 is built from 16 residues. Here the CDR3 reads CASSDRDSSNNNEQFF. The CDR3 nucleotides read TGTGCCAGCAGTGACCGGGACAGCTCAAACAACAATGAGCAGTTCTTC.

V gene TRBV30 combines with J gene TRBJ1-1; 7 bases match TRBD1. The CDR3 spans 13 residues. Germline CDR1 GTSNPN, CDR2 SVGIG (reference sequence). Unmatched junction bases numbered 6, after V lost 1 base and J lost 7 bases. CDR3 in DNA: TGTGCCTGGAGTGACAGGGGATTTAATGAAGCTTTCTTT. Its translation is CAWSDRGFNEAFF.

This chain connects TRBV3-1 (or the pseudogene TRBV3-2) to TRBJ2-3; the match to TRBD1 covers 11 bases. Germline-derived CDR1 and CDR2 are LGHDT and YNNKEL (reference sequence). The CDR3 length is 15 residues. The trim removed 5 bases at V and 5 bases at J, leaving 6 bases unmatched. The CDR3 sequence is CASSKGQGVGDTQYF. DNA of the CDR3: TGTGCCAGCAGCAAGGGACAGGGGGTCGGAGATACGCAGTATTTT.

This sequence joins TRBV27 and TRBJ2-3, with TRBD2 as a possible D gene (7 bases). This CDR3 is 14 amino acids long. V was shortened by 3 bases and J by 3 bases, with 10 bases between the two germline ends. Germline CDR1 MNHEY, CDR2 SMNVEV (reference sequence). The DNA for the CDR3 is TGTGCCAGCAGTTTTGGGGGGGCAACAGATACGCAGTATTTT. Its translation is CASSFGGATDTQYF.

This sequence joins TRBV5-1 and TRBJ2-1; 8 positions match TRBD1. Trimming cost V 5 bases and J 3 bases; bases outside gene matches: 7. Germline assignment: CDR1 SGHRS and CDR2 YFSETQ. The CDR3 spans 15 residues. The CDR3 here is CASRETGQDYNEQFF. For the CDR3, the DNA is TGCGCCAGCAGAGAGACGGGACAGGACTACAATGAGCAGTTCTTC. Supplemented by reference TRBV5-1 and TRBJ2-1, the full variable domain reads KAGVTQTPRYLIKTRGQQVTLSCSPISGHRSVSWYQQTPGQGLQFLFEYFSETQRNKGNFPGRFSGRQFSNSRSEMNVSTLELGDSALYLCASRETGQDYNEQFFGPGTRLTVL.

The chain uses TRBV10-1 and TRBJ2-1, with D possibly matching TRBD2 (6 bases). CDR1 is WNHNN and CDR2 is SYGVQD in the germline V gene (reference sequence). V lost 3 bases to trimming and J lost 6 bases, with 9 bases between them. This CDR3 comprises 13 residues. The CDR3 DNA is TGCGCCAGCAGTGAAGGGCGGGGCAATGAGCAGTTCTTC. Protein product: CASSEGRGNEQFF.

The table lists this clone with a count of one. The rearrangement links TRBV6-6 to TRBJ1-3; 10 bases map to TRBD1. Trimming took 5 bases from V and 0 from J; bases not matched to a gene: 4. The length of the CDR3 is 16 residues. Germline CDR1 is MNHNY and CDR2 is SVGAGI (reference sequence). The DNA of the CDR3 is TGTGCCAGCAGTCTGGGACAGGGGAGCTCTGGAAACACCATATATTTT. This gives the protein CASSLGQGSSGNTIYF.

The genes are TRBV20-1 and TRBJ1-2; no definite D call. CDR1 is DFQATT and CDR2 is SNEGSKA in the germline V gene (reference sequence). The V and J ends lost 3 bases and 4 bases respectively, with 15 bases between them. The CDR3 runs to 14 residues. CDR3 residues: CSASSQATFYGYTF. Here the CDR3 DNA reads TGCAGTGCTAGTTCCCAGGCTACTTTCTATGGCTACACCTTC.

This chain joins TRBV29-1 and TRBJ1-1; D is unclear. Germline CDR1 is SQVTM and CDR2 is ANQGSEA. Trimming took off 4 bases at V and 5 bases at J, with 14 bases between the two ends. This CDR3 spans 13 amino acids. The CDR3, as DNA: TGCAGCGTTGGGGAGGGCAGCAGAACTGAAGCTTTCTTT. Protein: CSVGEGSRTEAFF.

The table lists this clone with a count of one. The chain uses TRBV2 and TRBJ1-2; possibly TRBD1 for D (5 bases). The CDR3 is 14 residues long. With 11 bases removed from V and 0 bases from J, the gap between germline ends came to 16 bases. From germline, CDR1 is SNHLY and CDR2 FYNNEI. CDR3 bases: TGTGCCTACACTGGGGCCCACGCTAACTATGGCTACACCTTC. Its protein product is CAYTGAHANYGYTF. The full variable domain, with the rest looked up from reference TRBV2 and TRBJ1-2, is EPEVTQTPSHQVTQMGQEVILRCVPISNHLYFYWYRQILGQKVEFLVSFYNNEISEKSEIFDDQFSVERPDGSNFTLKIRSTKLEDSAMYFCAYTGAHANYGYTFGSGTRLTVV.